Below are 29 T cell receptor beta chains sequenced from a single sample in a study of T cell responses to AZD1222 COVID-19 vaccine. This table comes from immunoSEQ multiplex PCR, and its TCRdb copy is limited to in-frame clones, with some not included. The profile covers about 150,000 clones, with approximately 85% appearing a single time and about 8% taken by the ten largest. Sequencing was performed on peripheral blood, taken on day 0 of AZD1222 vaccination. These receptors all stem from an adult in good health.

The rearrangement uses TRBV15 and TRBJ2-3; no definite D call. The CDR3 spans 15 residues. Germline V CDR1 and CDR2: LNHNV, YYDKDF (reference sequence). The V and J ends lost 3 bases and 0 bases respectively, with 10 bases between them. For the CDR3, the DNA is TGTGCCACCAGCAGTCAGAGAACAAGCACAGATACGCAGTATTTT. Protein product: CATSSQRTSTDTQYF.

The chain employs TRBV19 and TRBJ1-3; D gene uncertain. Germline values: CDR1 LNHDA, CDR2 SQIVND (reference sequence). Trimming stripped 4 bases from V and 0 bases from J, with 19 bases between. The length of the CDR3 is 18 residues. CDR3 bases: TGTGCCAGTAGTACTAGGATTTCGCCGGGATACTCTGGAAACACCATATATTTT. Its translation is CASSTRISPGYSGNTIYF.

This clone was picked up one time. The chain combines TRBV6-5 with TRBJ1-2; maybe TRBD1 (6 bases). The CDR3 is made up of 15 amino acids. The germline V gene has CDR1 MNHEY and CDR2 SVGAGI. The V end was cut by 2 bases, the J end by 3 bases, with 13 bases between. The chain's CDR3 is CASSYGGGQDYGYTF. DNA of the CDR3: TGTGCCAGCAGTTACGGCGGGGGGCAGGACTATGGCTACACCTTC.

The rearrangement uses TRBV5-1 and TRBJ2-1; the D is unclear. Germline loops: CDR1 SGHRS, CDR2 YFSETQ. Trimming removed 3 bases at V and 4 bases at J, with 11 bases between. This CDR3 is 14 amino acids long. CDR3 loop: CASSSLTIYNEQFF. CDR3 coding DNA: TGCGCCAGCAGCTCCCTGACCATTTACAATGAGCAGTTCTTC.

The chain uses TRBV29-1 and TRBJ1-1; D ambiguous. This CDR3 is 10 amino acids long. Germline-derived CDR1 and CDR2 are SQVTM and ANQGSEA. Trimming took 7 bases from V and 1 from J, leaving 4 bases between them. The DNA of the CDR3 is TGCAGCGGACAGAACACTGAAGCTTTCTTT. Translated, it gives CSGQNTEAFF.

The chain has TRBV3-1 (or the pseudogene TRBV3-2) and TRBJ2-5; the D call may be TRBD1 or TRBD2 (6 bases each). V was shortened by 1 base and J by 5 bases, with 11 bases between the two germline ends. The CDR3 has 14 residues. Germline CDR1 LGHDT, CDR2 YNNKEL (reference sequence). CDR3 loop: CASSQGGGTETQYF. The DNA of the CDR3 is TGTGCCAGCAGCCAAGGAGGGGGGACGGAGACCCAGTACTTC.

This clone was seen a few times. The J gene is TRBJ1-3, the V gene TRBV4-1, with D uncertain. Trimming stripped 4 bases from V and 0 bases from J, with 10 bases between. The germline V gene has CDR1 MGHRA and CDR2 YSYEKL. This CDR3 spans 15 amino acids. The CDR3 loop is CASSPGAISGNTIYF. CDR3 nucleotides: TGCGCCAGCAGCCCGGGCGCCATCTCTGGAAACACCATATATTTT.

This sequence joins TRBV11-2 and TRBJ2-1, with 11 bases that match TRBD2. Germline-derived CDR1 and CDR2 are SGHAT and FQNNGV. The CDR3 contains 15 residues. J was trimmed by 5 bases and V by 6 bases; bases with no gene match: 6. The CDR3 bases are TGTGCCAGCAGAGGGCTAGCGGGAGGACACAATGAGCAGTTCTTC. Amino acids: CASRGLAGGHNEQFF.

The rearrangement joins TRBV18 to TRBJ2-7; D is possibly TRBD2 (7 bases). V was clipped by 3 bases and J by 6 bases, with 9 bases between them. Germline CDR1 is KGHSH and CDR2 is LQKENI. CDR3 size: 12 residues. The CDR3 reads CASSPGGPEQYF. CDR3 in DNA: TGTGCCAGCTCACCGGGGGGGCCCGAGCAGTACTTC.

The chain uses TRBV28 and TRBJ2-7, with TRBD2 matching 9 bases. V was clipped by 6 bases and J by 3 bases; unmatched bases: 9. The CDR3 is 15 amino acids. Germline values: CDR1 MDHEN, CDR2 SYDVKM. CDR3 protein: CASSSVSSGSYEQYF. CDR3 sequence (DNA): TGTGCCAGCAGCTCCGTTAGTAGCGGGAGCTACGAGCAGTACTTC.

J is TRBJ2-5 and V is TRBV5-1; D unresolved. Trimming left V 4 bases short and J 5 bases short, with 6 bases between. CDR1 is SGHRS, CDR2 YFSETQ, per germline. The CDR3 is 11 residues long. CDR3 region: CASSARETQYF. In nucleotides, the CDR3 is TGCGCCAGCAGCGCACGGGAGACCCAGTACTTC.

This rearrangement joins TRBV4-1 to TRBJ2-7, with no clear D. The CDR3 covers 12 residues. The V gene's germline CDR1 is MGHRA and CDR2 YSYEKL. The V gene lost 0 bases and the J gene lost 6 bases, with 6 bases spanning the gap. The CDR3 sequence is CASSQEVGEQYF. DNA for the CDR3: TGCGCCAGCAGCCAAGAAGTCGGCGAGCAGTACTTC.

V usage is TRBV5-8 and J usage is TRBJ2-7; TRBD2 aligns across 10 bases. The CDR3 length is 15 residues. Germline-derived CDR1 and CDR2 are SGHTS and YDEGEE. Trimming at V came to 2 bases and at J to 2 bases, leaving 4 bases not matched to a gene. Written as DNA, the CDR3 is TGTGCCAGCAGCTTCGGGCTAGCGGGGGCCTACGAGCAGTACTTC. Protein product: CASSFGLAGAYEQYF.

As for this clone: Other DNA sequences in this specimen translate into the identical CDR3. The chain uses TRBV2 and TRBJ2-2; 9 nucleotides match TRBD1. Trimming removed 9 bases from V and 7 bases from J; junction bases left unmatched: 6. The length of the CDR3 is 13 residues. CDR1 SNHLY and CDR2 FYNNEI come from the germline V gene. The CDR3 DNA reads as TGTGCCAGTTCGGGACAGGGAAGCGGGGAGCTGTTTTTT. It translates to CASSGQGSGELFF.

The chain uses TRBV14 and TRBJ2-7, with D unclear. The V gene's germline CDR1 is SGHDN and CDR2 FVKESK. The CDR3 extends over 11 amino acids. With 7 bases removed from V and 7 bases from J, the gap between germline ends came to 11 bases. CDR3: CASKKGGEQYF. The CDR3 DNA reads as TGTGCCAGCAAAAAGGGTGGAGAGCAGTACTTC. Together with reference TRBV14 and TRBJ2-7, the CDR3 gives the full variable domain: EAGVTQFPSHSVIEKGQTVTLRCDPISGHDNLYWYRRVMGKEIKFLLHFVKESKQDESGMPNNRFLAERTGGTYSTLKVQPAELEDSGVYFCASKKGGEQYFGPGTRLTVT.

The table lists this clone with a few counts. This rearrangement joins TRBV2 to TRBJ2-7, with unresolved D. Per the germline V gene, CDR1 is SNHLY and CDR2 is FYNNEI. Trimming shortened V by 4 bases and J by 3 bases, and 16 bases separated the two germline ends. The length of the CDR3 is 15 residues. The CDR3 spells CASSVGGSTFYEQYF. The CDR3 region has the DNA TGTGCCAGCAGTGTTGGCGGAAGCACATTCTACGAGCAGTACTTC.

The CDR3 DNA follows: TGTGCCATCAGTGAGGTTACTAATGAAAAACTGTTTTTT. Its translation is CAISEVTNEKLFF. The rearrangement uses TRBV10-3 and TRBJ1-4; D gene ambiguous. The CDR3 has 13 amino acids. Trimming cost V 2 bases and J 2 bases, with 3 bases left between them. Germline lookup yields CDR1 ENHRY and CDR2 SYGVKD.

This chain connects TRBV19 to TRBJ1-1; D uncertain. Trimming left V 6 bases short and J 2 bases short, with 10 bases between. CDR1 is LNHDA and CDR2 is SQIVND in the germline V gene (reference sequence). The CDR3 length is 13 residues. The CDR3 DNA reads as TGTGCCAGTAGAACCGGGAGTAACACTGAAGCTTTCTTT. Protein product: CASRTGSNTEAFF. Using reference TRBV19 and TRBJ1-1 for the parts outside the CDR3, the full variable domain is DGGITQSPKYLFRKEGQNVTLSCEQNLNHDAMYWYRQDPGQGLRLIYYSQIVNDFQKGDIAEGYSVSREKKESFPLTVTSAQKNPTAFYLCASRTGSNTEAFFGQGTRLTVV.

The V and J genes are TRBV6-4 and TRBJ2-2; no reliable D call. Trimming stripped 2 bases from V and 8 bases from J, with 12 bases between. Germline CDR1 is MRHNA and CDR2 is SNTAGT. The length of the CDR3 is 14 residues. This chain's CDR3 is CASSDQVQIGELFF. The CDR3 nucleotides read TGTGCCAGCAGTGACCAAGTCCAGATAGGGGAGCTGTTTTTT.

V usage is TRBV5-1 and J usage is TRBJ2-2, with 9 bases fitting TRBD1. J gave up 1 base and V 8 bases, and 6 bases lay outside the gene matches. This CDR3 has 15 amino acids. Germline CDR1 SGHRS, CDR2 YFSETQ. CDR3 in DNA: TGCGCCAGTAGCCCGGGACAGGGGAACACCGGGGAGCTGTTTTTT. Translated: CASSPGQGNTGELFF.

This clone has just one count. This sample also contains other DNA sequences that code for the same CDR3. The CDR3 here is CASSSTGNTEAFF. CDR3 coding DNA: TGCGCCAGCAGCTCAACAGGGAACACTGAAGCTTTCTTT. The chain links TRBV5-1 to TRBJ1-1, with D possibly matching TRBD1 (5 bases). The CDR3 consists of 13 residues. Trimming removed 3 bases at V and 1 base at J, with 7 bases between. Germline-derived CDR1 and CDR2 are SGHRS and YFSETQ.

Notes on this clone: The sample has other DNA sequences that encode this CDR3 too. The chain carries TRBV7-9 and TRBJ1-2; tentatively, D is TRBD1 (6 bases). The germline CDR1 and CDR2 sequences are SEHNR and FQNEAQ (reference sequence). V was pared by 1 base and J by 4 bases, with 10 bases between. This CDR3 has 14 residues. CDR3 protein: CASSLEQGTYGYTF. The CDR3 nucleotides read TGTGCCAGCAGCTTAGAGCAGGGGACCTATGGCTACACCTTC.

J is TRBJ2-7 and V is TRBV29-1; 7 nucleotides agree with TRBD1. Looked up from germline, CDR1 is SQVTM and CDR2 is ANQGSEA. The CDR3 is made up of 13 amino acids. Trimming at V came to 5 bases and at J to 1 base, leaving 5 bases not matched to a gene. The CDR3 loop reads CSVTGDLSYEQYF. The CDR3 nucleotides read TGCAGCGTTACAGGGGACCTTTCCTACGAGCAGTACTTC.

This sequence joins TRBV10-2 and TRBJ1-1, with D maybe TRBD1 (5 bases). V was shortened by 6 bases and J by 0 bases, with 14 bases between the two germline ends. Germline CDR1 reads WSHSY; CDR2 reads SAAADI. The length of the CDR3 is 15 residues. The chain's CDR3 is CASRSLGAMNTEAFF. As DNA, the CDR3 is TGCGCCAGCAGATCCTTAGGGGCCATGAACACTGAAGCTTTCTTT.

This chain links TRBV5-1 with TRBJ2-5, with TRBD1 as a possible D gene (5 bases). Germline loops: CDR1 SGHRS, CDR2 YFSETQ. The CDR3 totals 12 residues. V was cut by 4 bases and J by 9 bases, with 13 bases left in between. CDR3 in amino acids: CASSGAPPAQYF. CDR3 in DNA: TGCGCCAGCAGCGGGGCCCCCCCGGCCCAGTACTTC.

The gene calls are TRBV2 and TRBJ2-7, with 9 bases aligning to TRBD2. CDR3 length: 13 residues. The V gene end was trimmed by 9 bases and the J gene end by 6 bases; junction bases not matched to a gene: 9. Germline CDR1 reads SNHLY; CDR2 reads FYNNEI. The CDR3 DNA sequence: TGTGCCAGGAGACTAGCGGCCAGCTCCGAGCAGTACTTC. Its translation: CARRLAASSEQYF.

The chain uses TRBV4-2 and TRBJ1-4; tentatively, D is TRBD1 (5 bases). CDR3 length: 16 residues. CDR1 is LGHNA, CDR2 YNFKEQ, per germline. Trimming took 2 bases from V and 7 from J, leaving 17 bases between them. CDR3 protein: CASSQFSGTVIEKLFF. As DNA, the CDR3 is TGTGCCAGCAGCCAATTCTCCGGGACTGTGATTGAAAAACTGTTTTTT.

The chain uses TRBV6-5 and TRBJ1-5; unclear D gene. This CDR3 comprises 13 residues. Germline V gives CDR1 MNHEY, CDR2 SVGAGI. Trimming removed 2 bases at V and 2 bases at J, with 4 bases between. This CDR3 reads CASSYGRNQPQHF. CDR3 DNA sequence: TGTGCCAGCAGTTACGGACGCAATCAGCCCCAGCATTTT.

This clone appeared a single time. The CDR3, as DNA: TGTGCCAGCACCCGGAACACCGGGGAGCTGTTTTTT. Translating it yields CASTRNTGELFF. The gene calls are TRBV12-3 or TRBV12-4 and TRBJ2-2; D gene uncertain. The germline V and J ends were trimmed by 7 bases and 1 base, with 4 bases remaining between them. The CDR3 contains 12 residues.